The 10 T cell receptor beta chains listed next were all sequenced from one sample in a study of shared clonotypes between healthy human individuals. CD8 cells regarded as naive lacked CD45RO, were positively chosen for CCR7, and omitted terminally differentiated effector memory CD45RA+ cells. Sequenced by immunoSEQ multiplex PCR; TCRdb stores in-frame clones only, minus some. Here the sample spans approximately 2,200,000 clones, more than 85% being singletons. What was sequenced was naive CD8+ T cells from PBMCs. These receptors were obtained from a man younger than 35 in good health. Some clones in this sample may be carry-over from other donors' samples.

The chain couples TRBV18 to TRBJ2-5; possibly TRBD2 for D (6 bases). V was cut by 3 bases and J by 2 bases, with 16 bases left in between. The V gene's germline CDR1 is KGHSH and CDR2 LQKENI. This CDR3 has 16 amino acids. Here the CDR3 reads CASSPPRGMIQETQYF. CDR3 coding DNA: TGTGCCAGCTCACCGCCACGGGGGATGATACAAGAGACCCAGTACTTC.

J is TRBJ2-5 and V is TRBV4-2; a weak D match, TRBD2 (7 bases). Germline CDR1 LGHNA, CDR2 YNFKEQ. The germline V and J ends were trimmed by 4 bases and 5 bases, with 17 bases remaining between them. The CDR3 has 15 amino acids. As DNA, the CDR3 is TGTGCCAGCAGCCCTGCCGCGGGGGCCGAGGAGACCCAGTACTTC. This codes for CASSPAAGAEETQYF.

This clone was seen only a few times. This rearrangement joins TRBV18 to TRBJ1-2; a possible D gene is TRBD1 (5 bases). This CDR3 has 13 residues. Trimming removed 6 bases from V and 2 bases from J, with 10 bases in between. The V gene's germline CDR1 is KGHSH and CDR2 LQKENI. This CDR3 is CASSPQGNYGYTF. The CDR3 nucleotides read TGTGCCAGCTCCCCTCAGGGAAACTATGGCTACACCTTC.

In DNA, the CDR3 is TGCGCCAGCAGTGCTGGGCTAGGCGAGCAGTACTTC. This encodes CASSAGLGEQYF. V gene TRBV10-2 combines with J gene TRBJ2-7; D gene unclear. The germline gives CDR1 WSHSY, CDR2 SAAADI. This CDR3 is built from 12 residues. Deletions cut 4 bases from V and 6 bases from J, with 10 bases between.

The V call is TRBV7-9, the J call TRBJ2-2; D ambiguous. Between the trimmed V and J ends, which lost 5 bases and 0 bases, there was a span of 7 bases. Germline-derived CDR1 and CDR2 are SEHNR and FQNEAQ (reference sequence). The CDR3 runs 14 residues. In DNA form, the CDR3 reads TGTGCCAGCAGCCAGATTGCGAACACCGGGGAGCTGTTTTTT. As protein: CASSQIANTGELFF.

The sample holds one count of this clone. The chain recombines TRBV5-4 with TRBJ1-1, with D uncertain. Trimming removed 1 base from V and 1 base from J, with 14 bases in between. CDR3 size: 16 residues. CDR1 SGHNT and CDR2 YYREEE come from the germline V gene (reference sequence). CDR3 DNA: TGTGCCAGCAGCTTGATAGGGTCAACCAAGAACACTGAAGCTTTCTTT. This encodes CASSLIGSTKNTEAFF.

Note on this clone: Other DNA sequences from this sample encode an identical CDR3 as well. The rearrangement uses TRBV19 and TRBJ2-1, with D uncertain. V lost 5 bases, J lost 5 bases, and 10 bases lay in between. The germline gives CDR1 LNHDA, CDR2 SQIVND (reference sequence). The CDR3 is 13 amino acids. The CDR3 DNA sequence: TGTGCCAGTAGTCCCCGGACCGACAATGAGCAGTTCTTC. Translated, it gives CASSPRTDNEQFF.

The rearrangement uses TRBV28 and TRBJ1-5; TRBD1 matches 9 bases. The CDR3 is made up of 15 amino acids. V shed 8 bases and J 5 bases; nucleotides not matched to a gene: 10. CDR1 is MDHEN and CDR2 is SYDVKM in the germline V gene. CDR3: CASETGTGGYQPQHF. As DNA, the CDR3 is TGTGCCAGCGAGACCGGAACAGGGGGCTATCAGCCCCAGCATTTT.

The rearrangement uses TRBV14 and TRBJ2-3, with D maybe TRBD2 (6 bases). Germline V gene lookup returns CDR1 SGHDN and CDR2 FVKESK. V was clipped by 4 bases and J by 3 bases, with 14 bases between them. The CDR3 runs 15 residues. In DNA form, the CDR3 reads TGTGCCAGCAGCCCGACTAGTTTTATTACAGATACGCAGTATTTT. Amino acids: CASSPTSFITDTQYF.

In DNA, the CDR3 is TGCAGGGGACAGGGACTAAACACTGAAGCTTTCTTT. This encodes CRGQGLNTEAFF. This chain links TRBV29-1 with TRBJ1-1; TRBD1 agrees at 9 bases. This CDR3 comprises 12 residues. The V gene's germline CDR1 is SQVTM and CDR2 ANQGSEA.